This T cell receptor (beta chain) was obtained from a study of T cell responses to AZD1222 COVID-19 vaccine. Remarks on this clone: The antigen remains undetermined.

Profiling relied on immunoSEQ multiplex PCR, and the TCRdb table lists in-frame clones only, not all of them. The sample holds 87,000 or so clones; about 89% are singletons and the top ten take roughly 4%. CDR3 size: 13 residues. Germline loops: CDR1 SGHTA, CDR2 FQGNSA. V shed 2 bases and J shed 4 bases, with 8 bases lying between them. Overall study results and limits: Regions 160-218 and 743-854 held dominance among vaccine-associated CD4 TCRs, which spanned spike. Without day 14 samples, only post-peak T cell repertoires were studied.

This chain links TRBV7-2 with TRBJ2-5; D ambiguous. The receptor was isolated from an adult in good health. Sequencing was performed on peripheral blood, taken on day 0 of AZD1222 vaccination. The CDR3 loop reads CASSLSIGETQYF. The CDR3 nucleotides are TGTGCCAGCAGCTTATCCATAGGAGAGACCCAGTACTTC.